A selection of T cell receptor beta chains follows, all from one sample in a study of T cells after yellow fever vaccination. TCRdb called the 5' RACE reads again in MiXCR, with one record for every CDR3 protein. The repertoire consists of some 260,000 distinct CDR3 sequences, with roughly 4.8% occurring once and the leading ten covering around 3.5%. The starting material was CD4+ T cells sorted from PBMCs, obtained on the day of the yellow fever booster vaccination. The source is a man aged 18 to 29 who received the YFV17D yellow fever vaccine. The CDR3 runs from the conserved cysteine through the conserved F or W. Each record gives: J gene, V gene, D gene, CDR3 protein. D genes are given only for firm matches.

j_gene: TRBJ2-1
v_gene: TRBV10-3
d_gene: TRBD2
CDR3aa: CAISEPERGGYNEQFF

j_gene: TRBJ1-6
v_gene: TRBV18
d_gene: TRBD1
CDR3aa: CASSGTVDNSPLHF

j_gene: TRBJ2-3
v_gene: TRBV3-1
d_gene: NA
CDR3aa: CASSPPPVRGPKRDAQYF

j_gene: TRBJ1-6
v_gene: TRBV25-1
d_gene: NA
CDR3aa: CASTRGNSPLHF

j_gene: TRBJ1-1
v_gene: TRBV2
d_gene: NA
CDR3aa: CASGWEGGETEAFF

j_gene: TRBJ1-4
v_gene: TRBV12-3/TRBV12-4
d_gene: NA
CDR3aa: CASSNREGGEKLFF

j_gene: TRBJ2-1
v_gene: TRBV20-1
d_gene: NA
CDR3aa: CSSSRRAAPPNEQFF

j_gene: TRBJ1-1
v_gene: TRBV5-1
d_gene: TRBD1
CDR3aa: CASSDPGGSNTEAFF

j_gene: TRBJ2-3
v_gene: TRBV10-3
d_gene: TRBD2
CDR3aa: CAISGGLAGGGTQYF

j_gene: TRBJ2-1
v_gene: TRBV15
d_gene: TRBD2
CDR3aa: CATSRDSLAALHF

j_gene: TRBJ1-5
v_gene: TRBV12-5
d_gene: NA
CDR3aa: CASGRVGGGVNQPQHF

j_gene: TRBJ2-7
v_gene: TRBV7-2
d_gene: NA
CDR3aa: CASGSGHNYEQYF

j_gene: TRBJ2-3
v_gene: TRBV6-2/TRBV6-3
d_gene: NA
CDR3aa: CASSYSPGASGADTQYF

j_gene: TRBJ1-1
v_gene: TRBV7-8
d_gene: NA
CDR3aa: CASSLPTLEAFF

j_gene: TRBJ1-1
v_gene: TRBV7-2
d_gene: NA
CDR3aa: CASSSPLWFTEAFF

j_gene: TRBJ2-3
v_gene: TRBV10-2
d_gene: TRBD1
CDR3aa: CASTATGGTDTQYF

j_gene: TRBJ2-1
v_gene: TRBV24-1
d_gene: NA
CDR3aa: CATRDRWNEQFF

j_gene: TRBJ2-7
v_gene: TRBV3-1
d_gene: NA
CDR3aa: CASSQGSRGDEQYF

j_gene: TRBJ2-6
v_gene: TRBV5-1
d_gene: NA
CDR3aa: CASSVSSGANVLTF

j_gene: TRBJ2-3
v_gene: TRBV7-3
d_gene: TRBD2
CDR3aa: CASSFLAGAATDTQYF

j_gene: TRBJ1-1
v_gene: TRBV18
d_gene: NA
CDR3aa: CASSPLSTNTEAFF

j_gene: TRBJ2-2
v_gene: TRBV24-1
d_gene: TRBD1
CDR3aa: CATSDSPGGTATGELFF

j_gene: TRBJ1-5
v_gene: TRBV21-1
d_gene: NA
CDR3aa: CASRQEEWTGDGSNQPQHF

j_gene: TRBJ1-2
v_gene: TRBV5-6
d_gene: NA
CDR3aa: CASSLQDTNYGYTF

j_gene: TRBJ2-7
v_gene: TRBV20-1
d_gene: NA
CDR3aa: CSANEAPHYEQYF

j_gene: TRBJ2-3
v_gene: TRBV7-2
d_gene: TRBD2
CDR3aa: CASSPTSGVSQYF

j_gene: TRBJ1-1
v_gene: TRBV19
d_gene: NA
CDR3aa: CASSIPRVARPEAFF

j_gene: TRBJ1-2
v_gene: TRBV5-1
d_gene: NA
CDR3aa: CASSLARRDFNYGYTF

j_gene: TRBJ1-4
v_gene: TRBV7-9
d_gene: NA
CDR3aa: CASSLGIGEKLFF

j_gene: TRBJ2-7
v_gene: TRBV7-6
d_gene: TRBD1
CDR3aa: CASSPGTGGYYEQYF

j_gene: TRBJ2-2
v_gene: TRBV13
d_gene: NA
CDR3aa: CASSPAPGELFF

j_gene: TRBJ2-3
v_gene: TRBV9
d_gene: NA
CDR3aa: CASSPRQLTDTQYF

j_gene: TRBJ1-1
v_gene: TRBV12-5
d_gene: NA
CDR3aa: CASGLEYTEAFF

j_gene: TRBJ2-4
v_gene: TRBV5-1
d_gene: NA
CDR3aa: CASSFDRRLAKNIQYF

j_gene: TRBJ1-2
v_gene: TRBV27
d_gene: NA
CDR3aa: CASSPGSQVGGYTF

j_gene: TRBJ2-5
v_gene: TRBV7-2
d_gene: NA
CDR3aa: CASSLNMAHQETQYF

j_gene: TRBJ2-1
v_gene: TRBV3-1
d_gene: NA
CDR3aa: CASSTDRIGTQFF

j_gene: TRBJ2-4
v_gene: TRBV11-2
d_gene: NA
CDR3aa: CASSFTLAKNIQYF

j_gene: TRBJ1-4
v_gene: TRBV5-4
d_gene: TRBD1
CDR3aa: CASSLAGQPNEKLFF

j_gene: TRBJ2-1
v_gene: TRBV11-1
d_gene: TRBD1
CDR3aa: CASSGGQGREQFF

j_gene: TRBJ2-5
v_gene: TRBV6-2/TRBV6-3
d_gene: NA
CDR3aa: CASSSSGQMAQYF